The 26 T cell receptor beta chains reported below all come from one sample, sequenced in a study of blood T cell repertoires in COVID-19. Method: immunoSEQ multiplex PCR; TCRdb's copy keeps in-frame clones and lacks some. The sample holds approximately 100,000 clones, 65% to 90% seen once. Sequences were obtained from PBMCs or T cells enriched from blood (not recorded which). Receptors originate from a woman between 45 and 60 years old who had recovered from COVID-19.

The chain links TRBV23-1 to TRBJ2-7; maybe TRBD1 (5 bases). TRBV23-1 has ORF status, its function being uncertain. This CDR3 has 13 amino acids. The V and J ends lost 8 bases and 4 bases respectively, with 15 bases between them. CDR3 protein: CASVVPRTYEQYF. CDR3 coding DNA: TGCGCCAGCGTCGTCCCTCGGACATACGAGCAGTACTTC.

The chain carries TRBV13 and TRBJ1-4; 9 bases are shared with TRBD1. The V gene's germline CDR1 is PRHDT and CDR2 FYEKMQ (reference sequence). The CDR3 is 16 amino acids. V lost 0 bases and J lost 6; bases outside the gene matches: 5. The CDR3 loop reads CASSLGRDRVHEKLFF. The CDR3 DNA sequence: TGTGCCAGCAGCTTAGGCCGGGACAGGGTTCATGAAAAACTGTTTTTT.

V usage is TRBV30 and J usage is TRBJ2-2; TRBD2 matches 13 bases. V trimming: 3 bases; J trimming: 7 bases; junction bases outside the gene matches: 8. Germline loops: CDR1 GTSNPN, CDR2 SVGIG (reference sequence). This CDR3 is 16 amino acids long. Written as DNA, the CDR3 is TGTGCCTGGAGCCTACTAGCGGGGGGGCTTGGCGGGGAGCTGTTTTTT. It yields the protein CAWSLLAGGLGGELFF.

This chain joins TRBV6-5 and TRBJ2-4, with a weak D call TRBD2 (6 bases). There are 14 residues in the CDR3. Germline V CDR1 and CDR2: MNHEY, SVGAGI. V lost 5 bases and J lost 7, with 15 bases in between. The CDR3 is CASSTTGGQNIQYF. In DNA, the CDR3 is TGTGCCAGCAGTACCACCGGAGGGCAGAACATTCAGTACTTC.

This clone was picked up one time. The genes are TRBV3-1 (or the pseudogene TRBV3-2) and TRBJ1-5, with 7 bases aligning to TRBD1. Trimming cost V 0 bases and J 7 bases; bases outside gene matches: 9. The CDR3 runs to 16 residues. Germline CDR1 and CDR2: LGHDT and YNNKEL (reference sequence). The CDR3 sequence is CASSQDLPRGLQPQHF. CDR3 coding DNA: TGTGCCAGCAGCCAAGATCTTCCCAGGGGGTTGCAGCCCCAGCATTTT.

This rearrangement joins TRBV21-1 to TRBJ1-3; the D call TRBD1 from the table was never checked on the DNA. TRBV21-1 is labeled a pseudogene. The CDR3 runs 18 residues. CDR3: CASSKDRGGRDSGNTIYF. The CDR3 DNA follows: TGTGCCAGCAGCAAAGACAGGGGCGGGCGAGACTCTGGAAACACCATATATTTT.

The genes are TRBV24-1 and TRBJ2-3; possibly TRBD1 for D (6 bases). Germline CDR1 KGHDR, CDR2 SFDVKD. This CDR3 comprises 16 residues. V dropped 4 bases and J dropped 4 bases, with 17 bases sitting between them. The CDR3 sequence: CATSEGARGGPDTQYF. The CDR3, as DNA: TGTGCCACCAGTGAGGGGGCAAGAGGTGGCCCAGATACGCAGTATTTT.

The chain has TRBV25-1 and TRBJ2-5; D is perhaps TRBD2 (5 bases). The germline V gene encodes CDR1 MGHDK and CDR2 SYGVNS. The CDR3 runs 15 residues. V lost 3 bases, J lost 1 base, and 12 bases lay in between. Here the CDR3 reads CASSDSREIQETQYF. CDR3 bases: TGTGCCAGCAGTGACTCGAGGGAAATCCAAGAGACCCAGTACTTC.

This clone was seen a few times. The genes are TRBV19 and TRBJ1-2; 8 nucleotides agree with TRBD1. Germline lookup yields CDR1 LNHDA and CDR2 SQIVND (reference sequence). V lost 2 bases, J lost 3 bases, and 11 bases stayed unmatched. CDR3 length: 17 amino acids. CDR3 nucleotides: TGTGCCAGTAGTATAAGCTTTGGGACAGGTCTTTACTATGGCTACACCTTC. As protein: CASSISFGTGLYYGYTF.

V usage is TRBV2 and J usage is TRBJ2-7, with D possibly TRBD1 on 6 matching bases. With 5 bases removed from V and 7 bases from J, the gap between germline ends came to 27 bases. The CDR3 loop spans 17 amino acids. From germline, CDR1 is SNHLY and CDR2 FYNNEI. The CDR3 reads CASSPDLRTERRGEQYF. CDR3 coding DNA: TGTGCCAGCAGTCCTGATCTAAGGACAGAGAGAAGGGGGGAGCAGTACTTC. Based on the CDR3 plus reference TRBV2 and TRBJ2-7, the full variable domain is EPEVTQTPSHQVTQMGQEVILRCVPISNHLYFYWYRQILGQKVEFLVSFYNNEISEKSEIFDDQFSVERPDGSNFTLKIRSTKLEDSAMYFCASSPDLRTERRGEQYFGPGTRLTVT.

This clone showed up just once. This chain connects TRBV10-2 to TRBJ1-2; TRBD1 matches at 7 bases. The V segment lost 2 bases and the J segment 0 bases; nucleotides outside the gene matches: 3. Germline values: CDR1 WSHSY, CDR2 SAAADI. CDR3 length equals 15 residues. The CDR3 region has the DNA TGCGCCAGCAGTGAGCCAACAGGGGCTAACTATGGCTACACCTTC. Translated: CASSEPTGANYGYTF.

This clone was seen only a few times. J is TRBJ1-6 and V is TRBV6-5, with a weak D call TRBD1 (5 bases). The germline gives CDR1 MNHEY, CDR2 SVGAGI. Trimming cost V 7 bases and J 6 bases, with 10 bases left between them. The CDR3 covers 13 residues. The DNA for the CDR3 is TGTGCCAGCAAGCGGGACGGTAATTCACCCCTCCACTTT. It specifies CASKRDGNSPLHF.

This clone was seen a single time. The gene calls are TRBV2 and TRBJ1-1, with a weak D call TRBD1 (5 bases). The germline V gene encodes CDR1 SNHLY and CDR2 FYNNEI. Trimming stripped 1 base from V and 11 bases from J, with 11 bases between. The length of the CDR3 is 12 residues. The CDR3 nucleotides read TGTGCCAGCAGTGAAGTGGCAGGGATGGCTTTCTTT. Translating gives CASSEVAGMAFF.

The J gene is TRBJ1-2, the V gene TRBV28; tentatively, D is TRBD1 (5 bases). Trimming cost V 11 bases and J 1 base, with 17 bases left between them. Germline CDR1 and CDR2: MDHEN and SYDVKM. This CDR3 comprises 14 residues. The chain's CDR3 is CAAERGGVNYGYTF. In nucleotides, the CDR3 is TGTGCCGCAGAACGGGGGGGTGTTAACTATGGCTACACCTTC.

The J gene is TRBJ2-1, the V gene TRBV6-5, with a possible D match to TRBD2 (5 bases). V lost 5 bases and J 6 bases, leaving 11 bases between the germline ends. This CDR3 spans 13 amino acids. Germline V gives CDR1 MNHEY, CDR2 SVGAGI. The CDR3: CASSKPGTNEQFF. Here the CDR3 DNA reads TGTGCCAGCAGTAAGCCGGGAACCAATGAGCAGTTCTTC.

V and J are TRBV5-6 and TRBJ2-7; 7 bases agree with TRBD1. V shed 6 bases and J 3 bases; nucleotides not matched to a gene: 3. This CDR3 contains 12 residues. Germline V gene data show CDR1 as SGHDT and CDR2 as YYEEEE. CDR3 amino acids: CASTRDSYEQYF. In DNA, the CDR3 is TGTGCCAGCACCAGGGACAGCTACGAGCAGTACTTC.

The rearrangement links TRBV27 to TRBJ1-6, with D hard to call. Trimming pared 10 bases from V and 0 bases from J, leaving 22 bases between. Per germline, CDR1 MNHEY and CDR2 SMNVEV (reference sequence). This CDR3 comprises 18 residues. CDR3 bases: TGTGCCACCTCCGCGGGGAACCGGGCCTACTCCTATAATTCACCCCTCCACTTT. Protein sequence: CATSAGNRAYSYNSPLHF.

This clone was detected a few times. This rearrangement joins TRBV19 to TRBJ1-1; TRBD1 aligns across 8 bases. This CDR3 is built from 14 residues. Germline CDR1 is LNHDA and CDR2 is SQIVND (reference sequence). After removal of 5 bases from V and 1 base from J, the junction contained 3 bases not matched to a gene. CDR3 in DNA: TGTGCCAGTAGTCACAGGGGGAGGAACACTGAAGCTTTCTTT. It specifies CASSHRGRNTEAFF.

This chain links TRBV18 with TRBJ1-3; D not resolved. Trimming stripped 6 bases from V and 0 bases from J, with 6 bases between. The CDR3 is made up of 13 amino acids. Germline CDR1 KGHSH, CDR2 LQKENI. CDR3 coding DNA: TGTGCCAGCTCCTCGAGCTCTGGAAACACCATATATTTT. It yields the protein CASSSSSGNTIYF.

The rearrangement links TRBV5-1 to TRBJ1-2; a weak D match, TRBD1 (5 bases). The CDR3 covers 13 residues. CDR1 SGHRS and CDR2 YFSETQ come from the germline V gene. V was trimmed by 1 base and J by 5 bases, leaving 9 bases between them. CDR3 DNA: TGCGCCAGCAGCTTGTGGCAGGGATATGGCTACACCTTC. It codes for CASSLWQGYGYTF.

The V gene is TRBV2, the J gene TRBJ1-2; 7 nucleotides align to TRBD1. Germline values: CDR1 SNHLY, CDR2 FYNNEI. J gave up 1 base and V 6 bases, and 5 bases lay outside the gene matches. The CDR3 extends over 14 amino acids. The CDR3 is CASRDRYYNYGYTF. The CDR3 DNA reads TGTGCCAGCAGGGACAGGTACTATAACTATGGCTACACCTTC.

J is TRBJ2-3 and V is TRBV30; 9 nucleotides line up with TRBD2. The J segment lost 2 bases and the V segment lost 5 bases, leaving 2 bases of the junction unmatched. Germline V gene lookup returns CDR1 GTSNPN and CDR2 SVGIG (reference sequence). This CDR3 is 13 amino acids long. The CDR3 reads CAWLAGVTDTQYF. For the CDR3, the DNA is TGTGCCTGGTTAGCGGGAGTCACAGATACGCAGTATTTT. Based on the CDR3 plus reference TRBV30 and TRBJ2-3, the full variable domain is SQTIHQWPATLVQPVGSPLSLECTVEGTSNPNLYWYRQAAGRGLQLLFYSVGIGQISSEVPQNLSASRPQDRQFILSSKKLLLSDSGFYLCAWLAGVTDTQYFGPGTRLTVL.

The V gene is TRBV18, the J gene TRBJ2-2; 7 bases align to TRBD2. V lost 3 bases, J lost 6 bases, and 10 bases stayed unmatched. Germline values: CDR1 KGHSH, CDR2 LQKENI. This CDR3 comprises 16 residues. This chain's CDR3 is CASSPSRDYSSGELFF. The CDR3 coding sequence is TGTGCCAGCTCACCCTCCCGGGACTACAGCTCCGGGGAGCTGTTTTTT. Using reference TRBV18 and TRBJ2-2 for the parts outside the CDR3, the full variable domain is NAGVMQNPRHLVRRRGQEARLRCSPMKGHSHVYWYRQLPEEGLKFMVYLQKENIIDESGMPKERFSAEFPKEGPSILRIQQVVRGDSAAYFCASSPSRDYSSGELFFGEGSRLTVL.

The chain uses TRBV5-1 and TRBJ2-5; 7 positions agree with TRBD1. The CDR3 spans 16 residues. Losses at the gene ends were 4 bases for V and 0 bases for J; bases not matched to a gene: 9. CDR1 is SGHRS and CDR2 is YFSETQ in the germline V gene. The CDR3: CASSPTGVENQETQYF. The DNA of the CDR3 is TGCGCCAGCAGCCCCACAGGGGTAGAGAACCAAGAGACCCAGTACTTC.

V is TRBV9 and J is TRBJ2-3; 13 bases agree with TRBD2. The V segment lost 1 base and the J segment 1 base; nucleotides outside the gene matches: 3. Germline V gives CDR1 SGDLS, CDR2 YYNGEE. CDR3 size: 17 residues. CDR3 sequence (DNA): TGTGCCAGCAGCGTACGCGGACTAGCGGGAGGCACAGATACGCAGTATTTT. It yields the protein CASSVRGLAGGTDTQYF.

The chain carries TRBV5-1 and TRBJ2-5; possible D gene TRBD1, 6 bases. The V gene lost 4 bases and the J gene lost 5 bases, with 18 bases spanning the gap. The CDR3 is 15 residues long. The V gene's germline CDR1 is SGHRS and CDR2 YFSETQ. The CDR3 DNA reads TGCGCCAGCAGCCAACACAGGGATAGTTATGAGACCCAGTACTTC. This codes for CASSQHRDSYETQYF.